This TCR beta chain comes out of a study of cytomegalovirus exposure and HLA in healthy donors. Notes on the study in general: As immune exposure information, only CMV serostatus was available.

As to this clone: What it binds is not known.

Losses at the gene ends were 5 bases for V and 5 bases for J; bases not matched to a gene: 5. Germline values: CDR1 MNHEY, CDR2 SVGAGI. The CDR3 spans 15 residues. PCR employed 60 Vbeta and 13 Jbeta primers. Generated by immunoSEQ multiplex PCR, the TCRdb table keeps only in-frame clones and is missing some. This table holds fewer than 85,000 clones, about three quarters found once. The specimen was PBMCs. The receptor was isolated from a male donor in good health and CMV-seropositive. This chain links TRBV6-5 with TRBJ2-3, with TRBD2 matching 12 bases. The CDR3 spells CASSQGLAGIDTQYF. In DNA, the CDR3 is TGTGCCAGCAGTCAGGGACTAGCGGGCATAGATACGCAGTATTTT.